This paragraph covers one TCR beta chain sequence. Its antigen is unknown. The record originates from a study of cytomegalovirus exposure and HLA in healthy donors. PCR primers comprised 60 Vbeta and 13 Jbeta primers. Data came from immunoSEQ multiplex PCR; TCRdb stores just in-frame clones and leaves some out. The sample includes roughly 80,000 clones, 70% to 80% of them seen just once. Broader study findings: Cytomegalovirus association was listed for under 200 TCR beta chains.

Those who donated were healthy bone marrow donors. The germline V gene has CDR1 GTSNPN and CDR2 SVGIG (reference sequence). This CDR3 is built from 14 residues. Between the trimmed V and J ends, which lost 3 bases and 4 bases, there was a span of 15 bases. This sequence originates from a man over 45 in good health and CMV-seropositive. V is TRBV30 and J is TRBJ1-2, with D uncertain. The sample consisted of PBMCs. In DNA form, the CDR3 reads TGTGCCTGGAGGCTCTCCGGGGTAGCCTATGGCTACACCTTC. Its translation is CAWRLSGVAYGYTF. The full variable domain, completed using reference TRBV30 and TRBJ1-2, is SQTIHQWPATLVQPVGSPLSLECTVEGTSNPNLYWYRQAAGRGLQLLFYSVGIGQISSEVPQNLSASRPQDRQFILSSKKLLLSDSGFYLCAWRLSGVAYGYTFGSGTRLTVV.